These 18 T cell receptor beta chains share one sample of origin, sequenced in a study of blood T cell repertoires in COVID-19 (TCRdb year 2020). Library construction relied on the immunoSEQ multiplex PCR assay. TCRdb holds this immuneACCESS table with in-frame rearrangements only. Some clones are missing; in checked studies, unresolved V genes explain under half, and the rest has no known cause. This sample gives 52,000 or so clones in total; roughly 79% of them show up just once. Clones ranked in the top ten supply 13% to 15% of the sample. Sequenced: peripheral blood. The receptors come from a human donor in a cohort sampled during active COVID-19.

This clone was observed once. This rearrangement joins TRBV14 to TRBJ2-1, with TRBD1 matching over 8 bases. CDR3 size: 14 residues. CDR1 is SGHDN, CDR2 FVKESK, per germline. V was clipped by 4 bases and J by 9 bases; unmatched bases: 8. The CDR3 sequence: CASSPDRGRTEQFF. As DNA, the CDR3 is TGTGCCAGCAGCCCAGACAGGGGTCGGACTGAGCAGTTCTTC.

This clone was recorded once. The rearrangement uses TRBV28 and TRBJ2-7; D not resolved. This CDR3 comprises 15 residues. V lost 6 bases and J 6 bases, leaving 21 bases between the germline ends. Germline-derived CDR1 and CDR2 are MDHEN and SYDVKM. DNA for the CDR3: TGTGCCAGCAGAAAGGCAGGCTCCGGCGACGGCGAGCAGTACTTC. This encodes CASRKAGSGDGEQYF.

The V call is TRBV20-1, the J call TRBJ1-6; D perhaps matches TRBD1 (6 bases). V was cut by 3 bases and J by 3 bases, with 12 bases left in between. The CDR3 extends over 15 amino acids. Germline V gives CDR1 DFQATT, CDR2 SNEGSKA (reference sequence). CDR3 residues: CSASWSGDYNSPLHF. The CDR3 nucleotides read TGCAGTGCTAGTTGGTCAGGGGACTATAATTCACCCCTCCACTTT.

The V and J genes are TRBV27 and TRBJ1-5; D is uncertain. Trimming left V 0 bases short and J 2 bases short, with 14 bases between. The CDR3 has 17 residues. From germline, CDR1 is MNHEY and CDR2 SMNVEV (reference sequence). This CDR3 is CASSLSSRGARNQPQHF. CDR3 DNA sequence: TGTGCCAGCAGTTTATCGAGTCGGGGTGCCCGCAATCAGCCCCAGCATTTT.

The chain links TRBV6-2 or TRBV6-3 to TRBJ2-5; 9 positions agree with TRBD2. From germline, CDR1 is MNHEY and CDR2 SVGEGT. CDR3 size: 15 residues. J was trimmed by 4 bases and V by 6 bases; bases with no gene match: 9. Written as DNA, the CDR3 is TGTGCCAGCAGCCAAACCGGGACTAGCAGAGAGACCCAGTACTTC. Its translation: CASSQTGTSRETQYF.

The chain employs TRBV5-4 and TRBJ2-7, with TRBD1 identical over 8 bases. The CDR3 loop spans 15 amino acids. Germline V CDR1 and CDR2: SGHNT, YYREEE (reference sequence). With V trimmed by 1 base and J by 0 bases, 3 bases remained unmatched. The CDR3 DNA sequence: TGTGCCAGCAGCTTGTGGGACAGGAGCTCCTACGAGCAGTACTTC. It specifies CASSLWDRSSYEQYF.

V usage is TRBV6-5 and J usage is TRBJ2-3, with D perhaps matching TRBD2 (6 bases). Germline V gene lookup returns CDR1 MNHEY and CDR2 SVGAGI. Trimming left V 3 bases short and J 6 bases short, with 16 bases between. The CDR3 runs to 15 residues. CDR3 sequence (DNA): TGTGCCAGCAGTTATGGCGGGGCGGTTAGTGATACGCAGTATTTT. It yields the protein CASSYGGAVSDTQYF.

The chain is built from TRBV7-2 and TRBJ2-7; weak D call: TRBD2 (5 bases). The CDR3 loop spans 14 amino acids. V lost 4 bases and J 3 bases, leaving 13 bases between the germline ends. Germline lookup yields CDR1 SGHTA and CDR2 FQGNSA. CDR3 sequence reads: CASSSATSSYEQYF. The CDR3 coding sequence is TGTGCCAGCAGCTCCGCTACTAGTAGCTACGAGCAGTACTTC.

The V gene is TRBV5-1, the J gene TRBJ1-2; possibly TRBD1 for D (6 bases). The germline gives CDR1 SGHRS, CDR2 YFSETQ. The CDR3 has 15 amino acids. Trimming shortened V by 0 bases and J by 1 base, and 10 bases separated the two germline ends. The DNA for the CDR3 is TGCGCCAGCAGCTTGGGGGGGCTGGGTAACTATGGCTACACCTTC. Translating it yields CASSLGGLGNYGYTF. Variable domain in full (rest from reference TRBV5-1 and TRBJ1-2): KAGVTQTPRYLIKTRGQQVTLSCSPISGHRSVSWYQQTPGQGLQFLFEYFSETQRNKGNFPGRFSGRQFSNSRSEMNVSTLELGDSALYLCASSLGGLGNYGYTFGSGTRLTVV.

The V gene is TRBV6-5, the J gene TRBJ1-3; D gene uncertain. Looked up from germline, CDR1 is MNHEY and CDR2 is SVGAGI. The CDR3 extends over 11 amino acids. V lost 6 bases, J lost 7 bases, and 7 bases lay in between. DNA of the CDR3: TGTGCCAGCAGAACAAGTAACACCATATATTTT. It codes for CASRTSNTIYF.

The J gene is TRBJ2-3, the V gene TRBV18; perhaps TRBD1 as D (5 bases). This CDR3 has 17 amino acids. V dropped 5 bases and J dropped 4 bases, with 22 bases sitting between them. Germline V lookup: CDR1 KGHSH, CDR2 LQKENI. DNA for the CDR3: TGTGCCAGCTCAACCATTGTATTAACCGCCAGGGCAGATACGCAGTATTTT. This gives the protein CASSTIVLTARADTQYF.

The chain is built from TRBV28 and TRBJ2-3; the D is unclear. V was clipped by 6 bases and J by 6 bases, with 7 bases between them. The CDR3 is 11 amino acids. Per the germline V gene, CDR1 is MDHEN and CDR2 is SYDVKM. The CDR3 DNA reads TGTGCCAGCAGGGCCGGGGATACGCAGTATTTT. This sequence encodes CASRAGDTQYF.

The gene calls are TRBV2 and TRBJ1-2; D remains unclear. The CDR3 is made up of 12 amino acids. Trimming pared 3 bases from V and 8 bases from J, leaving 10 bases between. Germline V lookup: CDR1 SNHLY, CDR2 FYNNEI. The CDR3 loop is CASSDWQLGYTF. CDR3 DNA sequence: TGTGCCAGCAGTGACTGGCAATTAGGCTACACCTTC. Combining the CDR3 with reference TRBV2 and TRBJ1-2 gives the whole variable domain EPEVTQTPSHQVTQMGQEVILRCVPISNHLYFYWYRQILGQKVEFLVSFYNNEISEKSEIFDDQFSVERPDGSNFTLKIRSTKLEDSAMYFCASSDWQLGYTFGSGTRLTVV.

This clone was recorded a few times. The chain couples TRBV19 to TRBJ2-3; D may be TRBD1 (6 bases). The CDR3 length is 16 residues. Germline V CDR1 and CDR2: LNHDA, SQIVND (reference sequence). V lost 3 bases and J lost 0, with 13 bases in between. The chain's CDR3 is CASSIEQGISTDTQYF. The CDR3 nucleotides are TGTGCCAGTAGTATCGAACAGGGAATTAGCACAGATACGCAGTATTTT.

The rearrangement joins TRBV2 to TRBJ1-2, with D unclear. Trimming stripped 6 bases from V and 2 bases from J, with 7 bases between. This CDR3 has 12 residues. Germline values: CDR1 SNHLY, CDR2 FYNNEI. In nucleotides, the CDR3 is TGTGCCAGCAGGGGCTGGAACTATGGCTACACCTTC. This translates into CASRGWNYGYTF.

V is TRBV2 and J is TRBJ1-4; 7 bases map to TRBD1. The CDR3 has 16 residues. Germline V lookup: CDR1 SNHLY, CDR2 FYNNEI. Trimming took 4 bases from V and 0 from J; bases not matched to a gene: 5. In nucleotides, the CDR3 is TGTGCCAGCAGTGTAGGGACAGTCCCAACTAATGAAAAACTGTTTTTT. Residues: CASSVGTVPTNEKLFF.

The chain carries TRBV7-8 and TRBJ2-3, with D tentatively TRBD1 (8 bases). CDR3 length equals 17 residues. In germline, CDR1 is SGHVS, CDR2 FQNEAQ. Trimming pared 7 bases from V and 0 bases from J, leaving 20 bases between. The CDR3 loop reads CASTGRTGGASTDTQYF. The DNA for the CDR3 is TGTGCCAGCACCGGAAGAACAGGGGGGGCAAGCACAGATACGCAGTATTTT.

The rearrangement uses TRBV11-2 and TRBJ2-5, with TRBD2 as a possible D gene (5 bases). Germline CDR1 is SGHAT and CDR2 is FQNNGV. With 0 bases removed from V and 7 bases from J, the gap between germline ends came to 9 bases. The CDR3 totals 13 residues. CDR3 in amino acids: CASSLDGGWTQYF. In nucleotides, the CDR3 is TGTGCCAGCAGCTTAGATGGCGGGTGGACCCAGTACTTC. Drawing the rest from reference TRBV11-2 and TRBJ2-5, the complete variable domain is EAGVAQSPRYKIIEKRQSVAFWCNPISGHATLYWYQQILGQGPKLLIQFQNNGVVDDSQLPKDRFSAERLKGVDSTLKIQPAKLEDSAVYLCASSLDGGWTQYFGPGTRLLVL.